The clone carrying this T cell receptor (beta chain) was picked up a small number of times. TCRdb analysed the 5' RACE reads with MiXCR anew, one entry per CDR3 protein. Among over 90,000 distinct CDR3 sequences listed, approximately 12% were seen once. Per germline, CDR1 SQVTM and CDR2 ANQGSEA. The CDR3 has 14 amino acids. Trimming removed 6 bases at V and 1 base at J, with 16 bases between. These data are taken from a study of early T cells in non-severe SARS-CoV-2 infection. The TCR sequence derives from an adult who was a healthcare worker with PCR-confirmed SARS-CoV-2 infection or an uninfected control (not recorded which). This specimen consisted of whole blood, obtained at baseline. The chain couples TRBV29-1 to TRBJ2-7; tentatively, D is TRBD2 (7 bases). CDR3 in amino acids: CSVPLGGASYEQYF. The CDR3 DNA is TGCAGCGTCCCTCTGGGGGGGGCGTCCTACGAGCAGTACTTC.